This TCR beta chain was profiled in a study of beta chain features in type 1 diabetes. Whole-study findings and limits: TCRB CDR3s were moderately but significantly shorter in Type 1 diabetes patients in all four CD4+ subsets. More deletions and fewer insertions at VDJ junctions were seen in type 1 diabetes patients. Researchers could not determine here whether HLA type influences TCRB rearrangement.

Sorting with CD45RO/CCR7/CD25/CD127/CD95/CD27 yielded naive, central memory, regulatory and stem-like memory CD4+ cells. This clone came up a few times. Its antigen is unidentified. Germline-derived CDR1 and CDR2 are SGDLS and YYNGEE. The CDR3 runs 13 residues. Trimming shortened V by 0 bases and J by 4 bases, and 7 bases separated the two germline ends. Reverse transcribing all isolated RNA meant expressed TCRB transcripts were sequenced. TCRdb's copy holds only in-frame clones and misses some; the assay was immunoSEQ multiplex PCR. The sample shows around 250,000 clones, approximately 15% of them seen only once.

This sequence originates from a man aged 25-45 years with type 1 diabetes. The V call is TRBV9, the J call TRBJ2-5; maybe TRBD1 (5 bases). The sample taken for sequencing was naive CD4+ T cells from blood. The CDR3 spells CASSVGGGETQYF. DNA of the CDR3: TGTGCCAGCAGCGTAGGGGGCGGAGAGACCCAGTACTTC.